The TCR beta chain described here comes from a study of monozygotic twins with cystic fibrosis. Whole-study findings and limits: Clonality was generally low (median approximately 0.0094), higher in the most severe patients. In 13 of 16 pairs, V gene usage was closest to the co-twin's. Monozygotic CF twin pairs shared significantly more nucleotide-identical clonotypes than unrelated CF individuals did.

Using immunoSEQ multiplex PCR, the repertoire was profiled, and TCRdb retains in-frame clones only, with some absent. This sample yields 12,000 to 15,000 clones, of which approximately 98% are seen a single time; around 0.38% belongs to the top ten. Comment on this clone: As yet, its antigen is unknown.

Input material: blood. This clonotype was sampled from a girl aged 2 to 9 with cystic fibrosis.

DNA for the CDR3: TGTGCCTTCCAACAGGGGGACTCCTATGGCTACACCTTC. Its translation is CAFQQGDSYGYTF. J is TRBJ1-2 and V is TRBV30; 8 nucleotides match TRBD1. Germline loops: CDR1 GTSNPN, CDR2 SVGIG (reference sequence). J lost 4 bases, V lost 7 bases, and 8 bases had no gene match. The CDR3 spans 13 residues.